What follows are 14 T cell receptor beta chains derived from one specimen sequenced in a study of T cells in Graves' hyperthyroidism and ophthalmopathy. The investigators amplified TCR beta CDR3 regions from RNA transcripts. A set of HTBI primers served as the primers for a first-round RT-PCR of the TCR CDR3. TCRdb re-derived calls from the multiplex PCR reads in MiXCR, one entry per CDR3 protein. The sample has hundreds of thousands of distinct CDR3 sequences, approximately 16% seen once. Sequencing was performed on blood. These receptors came from a woman in her thirties or forties with Graves' ophthalmopathy.

The chain uses TRBV27 and TRBJ1-5, with no clear D. The V end was cut by 3 bases, the J end by 1 base, with 13 bases between. This CDR3 has 16 amino acids. Germline V gives CDR1 MNHEY, CDR2 SMNVEV (reference sequence). CDR3 bases: TGTGCCAGCAGTTTCCGAGTCGGCCCAAGCAATCAGCCCCAGCATTTT. Translating gives CASSFRVGPSNQPQHF.

The gene calls are TRBV2 and TRBJ2-5, with 10 bases lining up with TRBD2. The CDR3 length is 16 residues. V was clipped by 3 bases and J by 5 bases; unmatched bases: 9. CDR1 is SNHLY and CDR2 is FYNNEI in the germline V gene. In DNA, the CDR3 is TGTGCCAGCAGTGATTGGGTAGCGGGAGGTCGGGAGACCCAGTACTTC. It encodes CASSDWVAGGRETQYF.

This rearrangement joins TRBV4-2 to TRBJ2-1; 7 bases agree with TRBD2. This CDR3 is 17 amino acids long. Germline V gene sequence: CDR1 LGHNA, CDR2 YNFKEQ. Unmatched junction bases numbered 9, after V lost 0 bases and J lost 4 bases. The CDR3 sequence is CASSQEGETAGYNEQFF. The CDR3 DNA reads TGTGCCAGCAGCCAAGAAGGGGAGACAGCGGGGTACAATGAGCAGTTCTTC.

There are many counts of this clonotype. V usage is TRBV12-3 or TRBV12-4 and J usage is TRBJ1-1; D uncertain. The CDR3 contains 13 residues. Deletions cut 4 bases from V and 1 base from J, with 7 bases between. CDR3 bases: TGTGCCAGCAGTTGGTCAGCGAACACTGAAGCTTTCTTT. It is translated as CASSWSANTEAFF.

This clonotype was seen at least ten times. The chain is built from TRBV2 and TRBJ1-1; possibly TRBD1 for D (5 bases). The V gene's germline CDR1 is SNHLY and CDR2 FYNNEI. CDR3 length: 13 residues. The V end was cut by 5 bases, the J end by 0 bases, with 7 bases between. CDR3 in DNA: TGTGCCAGCAGTACGACAGTGAACACTGAAGCTTTCTTT. As protein: CASSTTVNTEAFF.

The table lists this clonotype with a few counts. The genes are TRBV20-1 and TRBJ2-3; TRBD1 is a possible D gene (8 bases). V was clipped by 6 bases and J by 0 bases, with 22 bases between them. This CDR3 is built from 17 residues. CDR1 and CDR2 from the germline V gene are DFQATT and SNEGSKA (reference sequence). CDR3 bases: TGCAGTGCGGGGGGGCAGGGGGCGAAGGGTAGCACAGATACGCAGTATTTT. This codes for CSAGGQGAKGSTDTQYF.

As concerns this clonotype: Because it lacks the conserved phenylalanine or tryptophan at the end, this CDR3 is likely a read error. The J gene is TRBJ1-5, the V gene TRBV6-1; a possible D gene is TRBD1 (5 bases). The CDR3 is 18 amino acids. Germline V gene sequence: CDR1 MNHNS, CDR2 SASEGT. CDR3 amino acids: CASSELGDPAYSNQPQHS. The CDR3, as DNA: TGTGCTAGCAGTGAATTGGGGGACCCAGCCTATAGCAATCAGCCCCAGCATTCT.

The V and J genes are TRBV30 and TRBJ2-1; D gene uncertain. The CDR3 consists of 13 residues. V lost 2 bases to trimming and J lost 6 bases, with 11 bases between them. CDR1 GTSNPN and CDR2 SVGIG come from the germline V gene (reference sequence). CDR3: CAWSPRVPNEQFF. In DNA, the CDR3 is TGTGCCTGGAGTCCCCGCGTCCCCAATGAGCAGTTCTTC.

This clonotype was seen only a few times. The rearrangement links TRBV3-1 to TRBJ2-7; D ambiguous. CDR3 length: 14 residues. Per the germline V gene, CDR1 is LGHDT and CDR2 is YNNKEL (reference sequence). V lost 3 bases, J lost 6 bases, and 15 bases lay in between. The CDR3 sequence is CASSHGPLSSEQYF. The DNA of the CDR3 is TGTGCCAGCAGCCATGGACCCTTATCCAGCGAGCAGTACTTC.

This clonotype was seen many times. This chain links TRBV7-9 with TRBJ2-3; 9 nucleotides line up with TRBD2. V was clipped by 1 base and J by 0 bases; unmatched bases: 5. From germline, CDR1 is SEHNR and CDR2 FQNEAQ (reference sequence). The CDR3 is 17 amino acids. The CDR3 DNA reads as TGTGCCAGCAGCTTAGGCCTAGCGGGACAGAGCACAGATACGCAGTATTTT. Its protein is CASSLGLAGQSTDTQYF.

There are many counts of this clonotype. CDR3 sequence (DNA): TGCAGTGCTAGCCCCGGCTGGGGCCAGGAGGAGCAGTTCTTC. The encoded protein is CSASPGWGQEEQFF. This chain joins TRBV20-1 and TRBJ2-1; TRBD1 might be the D (5 bases). This CDR3 is 14 amino acids long. Germline assignment: CDR1 DFQATT and CDR2 SNEGSKA (reference sequence). V lost 3 bases and J 10 bases, leaving 19 bases between the germline ends.

This clonotype was found many times. The V gene is TRBV29-1, the J gene TRBJ1-1, with D perhaps TRBD1 (5 bases). Germline CDR1 and CDR2: SQVTM and ANQGSEA. V gave up 0 bases and J gave up 7 bases, with 18 bases separating them. The CDR3 length is 15 residues. The CDR3: CSVEDRRGNKDEAFF. In DNA form, the CDR3 reads TGCAGCGTTGAAGATCGTCGGGGGAACAAGGATGAAGCTTTCTTT.

For the CDR3, the DNA is TGTGCCAGCAGTGATGGGACGGCGGGGGAGACCCAGTACTTC. Translated: CASSDGTAGETQYF. J is TRBJ2-5 and V is TRBV6-2 or TRBV6-3; TRBD2 is a possible D gene (6 bases). The length of the CDR3 is 14 residues. Germline V CDR1 and CDR2: MNHEY, SVGEGT. Trimming pared 5 bases from V and 5 bases from J, leaving 15 bases between.

This clonotype has a count of ten or more. The rearrangement uses TRBV27 and TRBJ1-1, with D perhaps matching TRBD1 (6 bases). The germline gives CDR1 MNHEY, CDR2 SMNVEV (reference sequence). The ends were cut back, 3 bases at V and 3 bases at J, with 14 bases in the middle. The CDR3 totals 15 residues. The CDR3 loop reads CASSLQGPSHTEAFF. The DNA for the CDR3 is TGTGCCAGCAGTTTGCAGGGGCCATCACACACTGAAGCTTTCTTT.